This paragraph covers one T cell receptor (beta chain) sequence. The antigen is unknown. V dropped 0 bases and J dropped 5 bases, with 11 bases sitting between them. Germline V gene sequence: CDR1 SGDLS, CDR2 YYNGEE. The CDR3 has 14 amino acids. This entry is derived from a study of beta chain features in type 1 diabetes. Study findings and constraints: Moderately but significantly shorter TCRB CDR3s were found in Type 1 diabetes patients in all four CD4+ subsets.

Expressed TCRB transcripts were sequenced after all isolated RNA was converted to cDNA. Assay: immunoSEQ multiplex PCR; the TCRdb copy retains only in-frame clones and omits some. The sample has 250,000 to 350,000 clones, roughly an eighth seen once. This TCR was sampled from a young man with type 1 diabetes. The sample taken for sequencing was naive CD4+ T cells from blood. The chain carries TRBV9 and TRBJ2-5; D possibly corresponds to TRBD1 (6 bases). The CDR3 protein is CASSVDTGRETQYF. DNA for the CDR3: TGTGCCAGCAGCGTAGACACAGGGCGGGAGACCCAGTACTTC.